Below, 23 T cell receptor beta chains from the same sample are listed, as sequenced in a study of early T cells in non-severe SARS-CoV-2 infection. A single record per CDR3 protein comes from TCRdb applying MiXCR to the 5' RACE reads. Among about 98,000 distinct CDR3 sequences listed, around 14% were seen once. Sequencing was performed on whole blood. The origin of the receptors is an adult who was a healthcare worker with PCR-confirmed SARS-CoV-2 infection or an uninfected control (not recorded which).

This clonotype occurred many times. The chain is built from TRBV20-1 and TRBJ1-2; D remains unclear. The ends were cut back, 3 bases at V and 8 bases at J, with 10 bases in the middle. CDR3 length: 11 residues. Germline lookup yields CDR1 DFQATT and CDR2 SNEGSKA (reference sequence). CDR3 protein: CSASPRGGYTF. As DNA, the CDR3 is TGCAGTGCTAGTCCCCGAGGAGGCTACACCTTC.

The chain uses TRBV28 and TRBJ1-2; unclear D gene. The CDR3 spans 12 residues. V was trimmed by 7 bases and J by 3 bases, leaving 9 bases between them. CDR1 and CDR2 (germline): MDHEN, SYDVKM. The CDR3 DNA reads as TGTGCCAGCAAGAGTGGTTACTATGGCTACACCTTC. It is translated as CASKSGYYGYTF.

A few counts support this clonotype. This chain uses TRBV28 with TRBJ1-6, with 8 bases identical to TRBD1. The V segment lost 4 bases and the J segment 10 bases; nucleotides outside the gene matches: 3. In germline, CDR1 is MDHEN, CDR2 SYDVKM. This CDR3 is 13 amino acids long. In DNA form, the CDR3 reads TGTGCCAGCAGTTCGACAGGGGTGTCACCCCTCCACTTT. Residues: CASSSTGVSPLHF.

This clonotype was seen many times. This sequence joins TRBV5-1 and TRBJ2-1; no definite D call. The V gene's germline CDR1 is SGHRS and CDR2 YFSETQ. The CDR3 has 13 residues. Trimming pared 0 bases from V and 10 bases from J, leaving 11 bases between. CDR3 region: CASSLALNLEQFF. Here the CDR3 DNA reads TGCGCCAGCAGCTTGGCCTTGAACCTCGAGCAGTTCTTC.

This clonotype was observed a handful of times. The V call is TRBV28, the J call TRBJ1-1; possibly TRBD1 for D (6 bases). Trimming stripped 5 bases from V and 5 bases from J, with 18 bases between. This CDR3 has 15 amino acids. The germline CDR1 and CDR2 sequences are MDHEN and SYDVKM. CDR3 sequence (DNA): TGTGCCAGCAGTCGGAACCAGGGGAGGGGGACTGAAGCTTTCTTT. Amino acid sequence: CASSRNQGRGTEAFF.

The chain joins TRBV7-9 to TRBJ2-5; TRBD2 is a possible D gene (6 bases). Germline V gene sequence: CDR1 SEHNR, CDR2 FQNEAQ (reference sequence). Deletions cut 5 bases from V and 3 bases from J, with 16 bases between. This CDR3 is 15 amino acids long. The CDR3 DNA follows: TGTGCCAGCAGCACCACGGCGTCTAGCGAAGAGACCCAGTACTTC. It translates to CASSTTASSEETQYF.

This clonotype has a count of ten or more. The V call is TRBV5-1, the J call TRBJ2-7; TRBD2 might be the D (6 bases). With 4 bases removed from V and 2 bases from J, the gap between germline ends came to 16 bases. Per the germline V gene, CDR1 is SGHRS and CDR2 is YFSETQ. This CDR3 comprises 15 residues. CDR3 sequence reads: CASSPGGTGTYEQYF. The CDR3 DNA sequence: TGCGCCAGCAGCCCCGGAGGGACGGGGACCTACGAGCAGTACTTC.

The chain uses TRBV28 and TRBJ2-5; 7 positions match TRBD1. Trimming removed 2 bases from V and 4 bases from J; junction bases left unmatched: 4. The CDR3 has 14 residues. CDR1 and CDR2 (germline): MDHEN, SYDVKM. CDR3 residues: CASSLGNRGETQYF. CDR3 sequence (DNA): TGTGCCAGCAGTTTAGGCAACAGGGGAGAGACCCAGTACTTC.

The rearrangement joins TRBV12-3 or TRBV12-4 to TRBJ2-7; D call uncertain. Trimming cost V 5 bases and J 3 bases, with 14 bases left between them. This CDR3 has 14 amino acids. CDR3 loop: CASSLDEAIYEQYF. The CDR3 bases are TGTGCCAGCAGTCTCGATGAGGCGATCTACGAGCAGTACTTC.

This clonotype appeared many times. This chain connects TRBV4-1 to TRBJ2-5; no definite D call. The CDR3 extends over 13 amino acids. V was pared by 1 base and J by 4 bases, with 7 bases between. Per germline, CDR1 MGHRA and CDR2 YSYEKL. In nucleotides, the CDR3 is TGCGCCAGCAGCCAAGTCGCAGCAGAGACCCAGTACTTC. Its translation: CASSQVAAETQYF.

This clonotype was seen repeatedly, ten times or more. The CDR3 is CASTRAGRRIYEQYF. The CDR3 coding sequence is TGTGCCAGCACCCGAGCGGGGCGGCGTATCTACGAGCAGTACTTC. The rearrangement links TRBV7-9 to TRBJ2-7, with 7 bases lining up with TRBD2. Germline V lookup: CDR1 SEHNR, CDR2 FQNEAQ (reference sequence). The J segment lost 3 bases and the V segment lost 7 bases, leaving 12 bases of the junction unmatched. The CDR3 has 15 residues.

The rearrangement joins TRBV28 to TRBJ1-5; D ambiguous. Germline lookup yields CDR1 MDHEN and CDR2 SYDVKM. Trimming stripped 5 bases from V and 4 bases from J, with 12 bases between. This CDR3 is built from 14 residues. The CDR3: CASSEPPENQPQHF. DNA of the CDR3: TGTGCCAGCAGTGAACCCCCGGAAAATCAGCCCCAGCATTTT.

This clonotype was detected only once. The J gene is TRBJ2-1, the V gene TRBV28, with TRBD1 identical over 8 bases. CDR3 length: 15 amino acids. Trimming removed 2 bases from V and 4 bases from J; junction bases left unmatched: 4. The germline CDR1 and CDR2 sequences are MDHEN and SYDVKM. The CDR3 region has the DNA TGTGCCAGCAGTTTAGACCAGGGGGCGTACAATGAGCAGTTCTTC. This codes for CASSLDQGAYNEQFF.

This clonotype was observed a few times. The V and J genes are TRBV12-3 or TRBV12-4 and TRBJ1-5, with no clear D. This CDR3 is 14 amino acids long. V lost 3 bases and J lost 3, with 9 bases in between. The chain's CDR3 is CASSLDGFNQPQHF. Written as DNA, the CDR3 is TGTGCCAGCAGTTTGGACGGCTTCAATCAGCCCCAGCATTTT.

The sample holds many counts of this clonotype. This chain connects TRBV5-6 to TRBJ1-1; D might be TRBD1 (6 bases). Germline V lookup: CDR1 SGHDT, CDR2 YYEEEE. The CDR3 length is 15 residues. Trimming took 1 base from V and 0 from J, leaving 10 bases between them. CDR3 coding DNA: TGTGCCAGCAGCTTGCAGGGGAACATGAACACTGAAGCTTTCTTT. Its translation is CASSLQGNMNTEAFF.

The gene calls are TRBV7-9 and TRBJ2-1; a weak D match, TRBD1 (6 bases). Germline assignment: CDR1 SEHNR and CDR2 FQNEAQ (reference sequence). Trimming took off 5 bases at V and 3 bases at J, with 23 bases between the two ends. CDR3 length equals 18 residues. The CDR3 protein is CASSPPLRTVGYYNEQFF. DNA for the CDR3: TGTGCCAGCAGCCCCCCCCTTCGGACAGTTGGATACTACAATGAGCAGTTCTTC.

This clonotype has only a few counts. V usage is TRBV20-1 and J usage is TRBJ1-4, with TRBD1 matching 10 bases. The V gene's germline CDR1 is DFQATT and CDR2 SNEGSKA (reference sequence). The CDR3 covers 14 residues. Trimming took 5 bases from V and 8 from J; bases not matched to a gene: 8. Here the CDR3 reads CSAPRQGAEEKLFF. The CDR3 bases are TGCAGTGCTCCCCGACAGGGGGCGGAGGAAAAACTGTTTTTT.

With respect to this clonotype: A junction boundary mismatches the germline segment, possibly from a read error. The genes are TRBV6-4 and TRBJ2-2; a weak D match, TRBD1 (6 bases). The CDR3 totals 14 residues. Germline V gene sequence: CDR1 MRHNA, CDR2 SNTAGT. The CDR3 protein is CASSDRDNTGELLF. CDR3 in DNA: TGTGCCAGCAGTGACCGGGACAACACCGGGGAGCTGTTATTT.

The chain combines TRBV18 with TRBJ1-1, with D unclear. The V end was cut by 3 bases, the J end by 8 bases, with 13 bases between. Germline assignment: CDR1 KGHSH and CDR2 LQKENI. The CDR3 length is 13 residues. The CDR3 loop is CASSPRIGSEAFF. The CDR3, as DNA: TGTGCCAGCTCACCTAGAATCGGTTCGGAAGCTTTCTTT.

The genes are TRBV7-2 and TRBJ2-7; D remains unclear. This CDR3 contains 13 residues. Trimming shortened V by 2 bases and J by 0 bases, and 5 bases separated the two germline ends. Per germline, CDR1 SGHTA and CDR2 FQGNSA. CDR3 residues: CASSLLNSYEQYF. The CDR3 DNA sequence: TGTGCCAGCAGCTTACTGAACTCCTACGAGCAGTACTTC.

The rearrangement joins TRBV7-9 to TRBJ2-4, with D perhaps assigned TRBD1 or TRBD2 (5 bases each). The CDR3 covers 13 residues. V gave up 4 bases and J gave up 9 bases, with 13 bases separating them. Germline loops: CDR1 SEHNR, CDR2 FQNEAQ (reference sequence). CDR3 DNA: TGTGCCAGCAGCTGGGACCTGGATGGCATTCAGTACTTC. This encodes CASSWDLDGIQYF.

The rearrangement joins TRBV12-3 or TRBV12-4 to TRBJ2-2, with D perhaps being TRBD1 or TRBD2 (5 bases each). This CDR3 is built from 13 residues. With 9 bases removed from V and 4 bases from J, the gap between germline ends came to 12 bases. CDR3 amino acids: CASTRQPTGELFF. In DNA form, the CDR3 reads TGTGCCAGTACTAGACAGCCCACCGGGGAGCTGTTTTTT.

This clonotype has more than one count but fewer than ten. This sequence joins TRBV2 and TRBJ1-5; D is perhaps TRBD1 (6 bases). This CDR3 is 14 amino acids long. Germline V CDR1 and CDR2: SNHLY, FYNNEI. V was cut by 4 bases and J by 2 bases, with 9 bases left in between. Here the CDR3 reads CASSGGGGNQPQHF. CDR3 sequence (DNA): TGTGCCAGCAGTGGAGGGGGAGGCAATCAGCCCCAGCATTTT.